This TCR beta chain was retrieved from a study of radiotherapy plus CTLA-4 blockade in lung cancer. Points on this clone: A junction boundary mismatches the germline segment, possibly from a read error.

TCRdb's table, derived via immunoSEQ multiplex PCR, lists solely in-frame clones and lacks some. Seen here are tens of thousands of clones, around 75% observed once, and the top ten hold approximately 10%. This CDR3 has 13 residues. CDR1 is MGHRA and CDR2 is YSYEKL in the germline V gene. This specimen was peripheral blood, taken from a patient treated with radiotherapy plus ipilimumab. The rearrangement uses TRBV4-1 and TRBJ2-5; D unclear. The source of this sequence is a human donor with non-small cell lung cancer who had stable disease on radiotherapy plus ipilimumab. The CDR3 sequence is CVSSHPPGETQYF. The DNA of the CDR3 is TGCGTCAGCAGCCACCCTCCCGGGGAGACCCAGTACTTC.